This T cell receptor beta chain was captured in a study of shared clonotypes between healthy human individuals. Here immunoSEQ multiplex PCR was the method, and the copy in TCRdb shows in-frame clones only, minus some. The table shows about 1 million clones, with about 84% occurring only once. V lost 6 bases, J lost 0 bases, and 9 bases lay in between. Germline loops: CDR1 MNHEY, CDR2 SVGAGI. The CDR3 totals 14 residues. The sample taken for sequencing was memory CD4+ T cells from PBMCs. Subset in this sample: CD45RA-negative fraction. The rearrangement joins TRBV6-5 to TRBJ1-3; D might be TRBD1 (5 bases). The sequence came from a man between 18 and 35 years old in good health. Some clones in this sample may be carry-over from other donors' samples. CDR3 amino acids: CASRGRHSGNTIYF. The CDR3 bases are TGTGCCAGCAGGGGACGGCACTCTGGAAACACCATATATTTT.